This passage covers 17 T cell receptor beta chains from one sample sequenced in a study of blood T cell repertoires in COVID-19. This table comes from immunoSEQ multiplex PCR, and its TCRdb copy is limited to in-frame clones, with some not included. The sample shows roughly 98,000 clones, approximately 92% of them seen only once. Source material: peripheral blood. These receptors came from a woman between 55 and 75 years old with active COVID-19.

The chain employs TRBV11-3 and TRBJ1-2; D is unclear. Trimming took 5 bases from V and 4 from J, leaving 17 bases between them. This CDR3 is 15 amino acids long. CDR1 is SGHNT, CDR2 YENEEA, per germline. The CDR3 loop reads CASSPPGRESYGYTF. In DNA, the CDR3 is TGTGCCAGCAGCCCGCCGGGTCGGGAAAGCTATGGCTACACCTTC.

The V call is TRBV5-1, the J call TRBJ2-7; possible D gene TRBD2, 5 bases. The CDR3 totals 14 residues. From germline, CDR1 is SGHRS and CDR2 YFSETQ. V was cut by 4 bases and J by 3 bases, with 14 bases left in between. CDR3 amino acids: CASSLNRESYEQYF. The CDR3 nucleotides read TGCGCCAGCAGCCTCAACCGGGAAAGCTACGAGCAGTACTTC.

The chain recombines TRBV19 with TRBJ2-7; 12 positions agree with TRBD2. In germline, CDR1 is LNHDA, CDR2 SQIVND (reference sequence). There are 14 residues in the CDR3. V was pared by 7 bases and J by 6 bases, with 7 bases of the junction left unmatched. The CDR3 reads CASTRTSGISEQYF. DNA for the CDR3: TGTGCCAGTACCAGGACTAGCGGGATCTCCGAGCAGTACTTC.

V usage is TRBV21-1 and J usage is TRBJ1-5. TRBV21-1 is a recognized pseudogene. CDR3 length: 18 amino acids. CDR3 region: CASSVSGGGRFGNQPQHF. DNA of the CDR3: TGTGCCAGCAGCGTCTCTGGGGGGGGGCGGTTTGGCAATCAGCCCCAGCATTTT.

The chain recombines TRBV10-2 with TRBJ2-3; TRBD2 aligns across 14 bases. The V segment lost 0 bases and the J segment 2 bases; nucleotides outside the gene matches: 4. This CDR3 comprises 18 residues. Germline V gives CDR1 WSHSY, CDR2 SAAADI. CDR3 DNA: TGCGCCAGCAGTGAGTCCCGGACTAGCGGGGGGAACACAGATACGCAGTATTTT. This codes for CASSESRTSGGNTDTQYF.

The chain recombines TRBV11-2 with TRBJ2-1; a weak D match, TRBD1 (5 bases). CDR1 SGHAT and CDR2 FQNNGV come from the germline V gene. The CDR3 contains 13 residues. V was clipped by 1 base and J by 8 bases, with 9 bases between them. The CDR3 sequence: CASSLGRVDEQFF. The CDR3 DNA reads TGTGCCAGCAGCTTAGGCAGGGTAGATGAGCAGTTCTTC. The full variable domain, completed using reference TRBV11-2 and TRBJ2-1, is EAGVAQSPRYKIIEKRQSVAFWCNPISGHATLYWYQQILGQGPKLLIQFQNNGVVDDSQLPKDRFSAERLKGVDSTLKIQPAKLEDSAVYLCASSLGRVDEQFFGPGTRLTVL.

The chain combines TRBV28 with TRBJ2-6; D call uncertain. The V and J ends lost 8 bases and 0 bases respectively, with 8 bases between them. The CDR3 is 14 residues long. Germline lookup yields CDR1 MDHEN and CDR2 SYDVKM. This CDR3 reads CASETASGANVLTF. CDR3 nucleotides: TGTGCCAGCGAAACAGCCTCTGGGGCCAACGTCCTGACTTTC.

As regards this clone: The sample contains more than one DNA sequence encoding this CDR3. The chain has TRBV6-1 and TRBJ2-5; D is uncertain. The CDR3 spans 13 residues. Germline values: CDR1 MNHNS, CDR2 SASEGT. Trimming shortened V by 1 base and J by 5 bases, and 8 bases separated the two germline ends. The CDR3, as DNA: TGTGCCAGCAGTGAAGTTGGCCGCGAGACCCAGTACTTC. This codes for CASSEVGRETQYF.

The CDR3 protein is CSVGQIVNYGYTF. Written as DNA, the CDR3 is TGCAGCGTTGGGCAGATCGTTAACTATGGCTACACCTTC. The chain carries TRBV29-1 and TRBJ1-2; D remains unclear. The CDR3 consists of 13 residues. Trimming took off 4 bases at V and 1 base at J, with 10 bases between the two ends. Germline assignment: CDR1 SQVTM and CDR2 ANQGSEA. The full variable domain, rest sourced from reference TRBV29-1 and TRBJ1-2, is SAVISQKPSRDICQRGTSLTIQCQVDSQVTMMFWYRQQPGQSLTLIATANQGSEATYESGFVIDKFPISRPNLTFSTLTVSNMSPEDSSIYLCSVGQIVNYGYTFGSGTRLTVV.

This sequence joins TRBV2 and TRBJ2-7; 11 bases map to TRBD1. The trim removed 5 bases at V and 2 bases at J, leaving 5 bases unmatched. The CDR3 covers 15 residues. Germline CDR1 SNHLY, CDR2 FYNNEI. The CDR3 DNA follows: TGTGCCAGCAGTTCCGGGACAGGGGGGACCTACGAGCAGTACTTC. This translates into CASSSGTGGTYEQYF.

This clone appeared a single time. This chain joins TRBV19 and TRBJ2-7, with 11 bases aligning to TRBD1. The CDR3 is made up of 16 amino acids. V lost 5 bases, J lost 2 bases, and 8 bases stayed unmatched. Looked up from germline, CDR1 is LNHDA and CDR2 is SQIVND (reference sequence). Here the CDR3 reads CASSHGWGQGAYEQYF. CDR3 in DNA: TGTGCCAGTAGTCATGGGTGGGGACAGGGGGCCTACGAGCAGTACTTC. The full variable domain, in which reference TRBV19 and TRBJ2-7 provide the parts outside the CDR3, is DGGITQSPKYLFRKEGQNVTLSCEQNLNHDAMYWYRQDPGQGLRLIYYSQIVNDFQKGDIAEGYSVSREKKESFPLTVTSAQKNPTAFYLCASSHGWGQGAYEQYFGPGTRLTVT.

The chain is built from TRBV25-1 and TRBJ2-1, with TRBD1 as a possible D gene (6 bases). This CDR3 contains 11 residues. Trimming removed 9 bases at V and 8 bases at J, with 11 bases between. Germline-derived CDR1 and CDR2 are MGHDK and SYGVNS. CDR3 DNA: TGTGCCAGTACAGGGTACGATGAGCAGTTCTTC. Translated, it gives CASTGYDEQFF.

The chain links TRBV6-5 to TRBJ2-7, with 11 nucleotides matching TRBD1. V lost 5 bases and J lost 4; bases outside the gene matches: 4. The germline CDR1 and CDR2 sequences are MNHEY and SVGAGI. The length of the CDR3 is 14 residues. This chain's CDR3 is CASSTWDRGYEQYF. In DNA, the CDR3 is TGTGCCAGCAGTACCTGGGACAGGGGGTACGAGCAGTACTTC.

This chain links TRBV19 with TRBJ2-2; 8 nucleotides line up with TRBD1. V dropped 3 bases and J dropped 2; count of bases not matched to a gene: 5. The CDR3 runs 16 residues. From germline, CDR1 is LNHDA and CDR2 SQIVND (reference sequence). The CDR3 protein is CASSIPSGGNTGELFF. The DNA for the CDR3 is TGTGCCAGTAGTATTCCCTCAGGGGGCAACACCGGGGAGCTGTTTTTT.

The V call is TRBV5-5, the J call TRBJ2-2; no definite D call. The CDR3 loop spans 14 amino acids. Deletions cut 4 bases from V and 6 bases from J, with 13 bases between. Looked up from germline, CDR1 is SGHKS and CDR2 is YYEKEE (reference sequence). CDR3 protein: CASSPNSIAGELFF. In nucleotides, the CDR3 is TGTGCCAGCAGCCCAAACTCTATAGCCGGGGAGCTGTTTTTT.

The chain couples TRBV5-1 to TRBJ2-3, with D perhaps matching TRBD2 (7 bases). The CDR3 is 14 residues long. Germline-derived CDR1 and CDR2 are SGHRS and YFSETQ. V lost 4 bases and J 4 bases, leaving 13 bases between the germline ends. DNA of the CDR3: TGCGCCAGCAGCGGCGAGGGGGGGCCAGATACGCAGTATTTT. Protein product: CASSGEGGPDTQYF.

The V gene is TRBV11-2, the J gene TRBJ1-4; a possible D gene is TRBD1 (6 bases). Germline V CDR1 and CDR2: SGHAT, FQNNGV. Trimming cost V 4 bases and J 6 bases, with 18 bases left between them. This CDR3 spans 16 amino acids. This CDR3 reads CASSSPEGGYDEKLFF. The CDR3, as DNA: TGTGCCAGCAGCTCTCCCGAGGGGGGGTACGATGAAAAACTGTTTTTT.